This T cell receptor (beta chain) came from a study of regulatory T cells in long-lasting Graves disease. This clonotype was seen only once. In building TCR beta libraries, iRepertoire HTBI primers were used together with Arm-PCR of CDR3 regions. One entry per CDR3 protein, called by TCRdb with MiXCR from the multiplex PCR reads. The sample has 600,000 to 650,000 distinct CDR3 sequences; 16% are singletons. J was trimmed by 2 bases and V by 7 bases; bases with no gene match: 5. The CDR3 totals 13 residues. CDR1 and CDR2 (germline): SNHLY, FYNNEI. The time point: newly diagnosed GD, antithyroid drugs for less than 3 months. After RNA was extracted from PBMCs, the TCR library was made from it. These records were also assigned to another study, of T cells in Graves' hyperthyroidism and ophthalmopathy. That paper notes: Clinical symptoms, serum thyroxine, TRAb, thyroid ultrasound and orbital computed tomography informed diagnoses. Researchers report that a 13 V-J model separated ophthalmopathy from stable hyperthyroidism.

The material was peripheral blood mononuclear cells (PBMCs), obtained at new diagnosis, from a patient treated with antithyroid drugs. The sequence derives from a young woman with Graves disease. The V and J genes are TRBV2 and TRBJ2-7; 7 bases are shared with TRBD2. The DNA for the CDR3 is TGTGCCAGCATGGAGGGAGGGCCCTACGAGCAGTACTTC. Residues: CASMEGGPYEQYF.